These 27 T cell receptor beta chains were sequenced from one sample in a study of patients and donors after allogeneic stem cell transplantation. TCRdb re-called the RT-PCR reads through MiXCR, storing one row per CDR3 protein. The data show 30,000 to 35,000 distinct CDR3 sequences, with 6.8% seen just once and 34% held by the top ten. Sequenced input: blood, either unsorted or a sorted T cell fraction (not recorded which). The receptors were gathered from a human donor who was either an allogeneic HSCT recipient or a stem cell or donor lymphocyte infusion donor (not recorded which). It is not recorded whose cells these are; they may come from a transplant donor.

This clonotype rates as medium-sized. The rearrangement joins TRBV5-1 to TRBJ1-5; D is possibly TRBD1 (5 bases). Looked up from germline, CDR1 is SGHRS and CDR2 is YFSETQ. V dropped 4 bases and J dropped 6 bases, with 11 bases sitting between them. This CDR3 comprises 13 residues. This CDR3 is CASSEGPGQPQHF. CDR3 nucleotides: TGCGCCAGCAGCGAGGGACCTGGTCAGCCCCAGCATTTT. Together with reference TRBV5-1 and TRBJ1-5, the CDR3 gives the full variable domain: KAGVTQTPRYLIKTRGQQVTLSCSPISGHRSVSWYQQTPGQGLQFLFEYFSETQRNKGNFPGRFSGRQFSNSRSEMNVSTLELGDSALYLCASSEGPGQPQHFGDGTRLSIL.

V and J are TRBV20-1 and TRBJ2-1, with 9 bases fitting TRBD2. The CDR3 has 15 residues. From germline, CDR1 is DFQATT and CDR2 SNEGSKA (reference sequence). V was pared by 6 bases and J by 8 bases, with 14 bases of the junction left unmatched. The chain's CDR3 is CSAESQVAGVHEQFF. The DNA for the CDR3 is TGCAGTGCCGAGTCCCAAGTAGCGGGAGTGCATGAGCAGTTCTTC.

The chain links TRBV19 to TRBJ2-7; no firm D call. Trimming stripped 1 base from V and 1 base from J, with 11 bases between. CDR3 length: 15 amino acids. In germline, CDR1 is LNHDA, CDR2 SQIVND (reference sequence). The CDR3 sequence is CASSIVGQDSYEQYF. CDR3 sequence (DNA): TGTGCCAGTAGTATAGTCGGGCAGGATTCCTACGAGCAGTACTTC.

The chain is built from TRBV25-1 and TRBJ2-7, with D tentatively TRBD1 (5 bases). Trimming pared 5 bases from V and 3 bases from J, leaving 17 bases between. There are 15 residues in the CDR3. In germline, CDR1 is MGHDK, CDR2 SYGVNS. DNA of the CDR3: TGTGCCAGCAGTCCTAGATGGGGCCGCCTCTACGAGCAGTACTTC. Amino acid sequence: CASSPRWGRLYEQYF.

This clonotype was detected only a few times. This chain uses TRBV18 with TRBJ2-7; D is possibly TRBD1 (6 bases). The germline V and J ends were trimmed by 3 bases and 3 bases, with 12 bases remaining between them. The CDR3 contains 14 residues. Germline V CDR1 and CDR2: KGHSH, LQKENI. This CDR3 is CASSPRTEHYEQYF. DNA of the CDR3: TGTGCCAGCTCACCCAGGACAGAGCACTACGAGCAGTACTTC.

Judged by abundance, this clonotype is medium-sized (0.01 to 0.1%). The V and J genes are TRBV4-1 and TRBJ1-5; unclear D gene. CDR1 is MGHRA and CDR2 is YSYEKL in the germline V gene. V was trimmed by 0 bases and J by 3 bases, leaving 9 bases between them. The CDR3 consists of 15 residues. The CDR3 bases are TGCGCCAGCAGCCAAGATAGAGGAATCAATCAGCCCCAGCATTTT. Translated: CASSQDRGINQPQHF.

Turning to this clonotype: Possible read error: a much larger clone is one base away. The chain joins TRBV28 to TRBJ2-1, with a weak D call TRBD2 (5 bases). Germline CDR1 MDHEN, CDR2 SYDVKM. CDR3 size: 15 residues. This CDR3 is CASSFSGRGRDERFF. CDR3 sequence (DNA): TGTGCCAGCAGTTTTAGTGGTAGAGGGCGCGATGAGCGGTTCTTC.

This clonotype was detected a few times. The chain employs TRBV6-2 or TRBV6-3 and TRBJ1-5; TRBD1 aligns across 9 bases. Germline V CDR1 and CDR2: MNHEY, SVGEGT. There are 16 residues in the CDR3. J gave up 7 bases and V 2 bases, and 9 bases lay outside the gene matches. In nucleotides, the CDR3 is TGTGCCAGCAGTTACAGCCCGGGACAGGGACCACAGCCCCAGCATTTT. It codes for CASSYSPGQGPQPQHF.

This clonotype has at least ten counts. This chain joins TRBV2 and TRBJ1-2; D is undetermined. Germline V gene lookup returns CDR1 SNHLY and CDR2 FYNNEI. The V gene lost 2 bases and the J gene lost 7 bases, with 14 bases spanning the gap. This CDR3 has 14 amino acids. CDR3 sequence: CASSEMGPMGGYTF. The CDR3 coding sequence is TGTGCCAGCAGTGAAATGGGTCCTATGGGTGGCTACACCTTC.

The chain employs TRBV20-1 and TRBJ1-2; D possibly corresponds to TRBD1 (6 bases). Germline assignment: CDR1 DFQATT and CDR2 SNEGSKA (reference sequence). Trimming stripped 1 base from V and 8 bases from J, with 20 bases between. This CDR3 has 15 amino acids. The CDR3 DNA reads TGCAGTGCTAGAGTTTCGACAGGAGGGTCCCTGGGCTACACCTTC. Amino acid sequence: CSARVSTGGSLGYTF.

Many counts were recorded for this clonotype. The chain employs TRBV5-1 and TRBJ1-4; no definite D call. Germline lookup yields CDR1 SGHRS and CDR2 YFSETQ. CDR3 size: 15 residues. The ends were cut back, 6 bases at V and 0 bases at J, with 12 bases in the middle. In DNA form, the CDR3 reads TGCGCCAGCACCCTGCTAGGAACAACTAATGAAAAACTGTTTTTT. It specifies CASTLLGTTNEKLFF.

This clonotype came up many times. This chain uses TRBV7-9 with TRBJ1-2, with a tentative D call TRBD1 (6 bases). V was clipped by 5 bases and J by 5 bases, with 21 bases between them. CDR1 is SEHNR and CDR2 is FQNEAQ in the germline V gene (reference sequence). The CDR3 spans 16 residues. CDR3 residues: CASSLGAPGQAYGYTF. The CDR3, as DNA: TGTGCCAGCAGCCTCGGCGCGCCGGGACAAGCTTATGGCTACACCTTC.

At least ten counts were recorded for this clonotype. This sequence joins TRBV7-9 and TRBJ2-2, with D possibly TRBD2 on 5 matching bases. Between the trimmed V and J ends, which lost 2 bases and 1 base, there was a span of 8 bases. The length of the CDR3 is 15 residues. Germline CDR1 SEHNR, CDR2 FQNEAQ (reference sequence). The CDR3 region is CASSLFRENTGELFF. CDR3 sequence (DNA): TGTGCCAGCAGCTTATTTCGGGAGAACACCGGGGAGCTGTTTTTT.

This clonotype came up a few times. This CDR3 reads CASSLQYEAIYNEQFF. In DNA form, the CDR3 reads TGTGCCAGCAGCTTACAATATGAGGCCATTTACAATGAGCAGTTCTTC. J is TRBJ2-1 and V is TRBV11-2; unclear D gene. The CDR3 loop spans 16 amino acids. CDR1 is SGHAT, CDR2 FQNNGV, per germline. V was clipped by 2 bases and J by 4 bases, with 15 bases between them.

In its sample, this clonotype was seen many times. The chain employs TRBV19 and TRBJ1-5; D call uncertain. The V gene lost 0 bases and the J gene lost 2 bases, with 8 bases spanning the gap. The length of the CDR3 is 15 residues. Per germline, CDR1 LNHDA and CDR2 SQIVND (reference sequence). DNA for the CDR3: TGTGCCAGTAGTATAGACCCATTAGGCAATCAGCCCCAGCATTTT. This gives the protein CASSIDPLGNQPQHF. Based on the CDR3 plus reference TRBV19 and TRBJ1-5, the full variable domain is DGGITQSPKYLFRKEGQNVTLSCEQNLNHDAMYWYRQDPGQGLRLIYYSQIVNDFQKGDIAEGYSVSREKKESFPLTVTSAQKNPTAFYLCASSIDPLGNQPQHFGDGTRLSIL.

The chain recombines TRBV28 with TRBJ1-5; TRBD1 aligns across 9 bases. Germline CDR1 reads MDHEN; CDR2 reads SYDVKM. V shed 5 bases and J 5 bases; nucleotides not matched to a gene: 10. The CDR3 length is 16 residues. In nucleotides, the CDR3 is TGTGCCAGCAGTCGACCGGGACAGGGATCAGATCAGCCCCAGCATTTT. It is translated as CASSRPGQGSDQPQHF.

This clonotype was found many times. V gene TRBV27 combines with J gene TRBJ1-6; the match to TRBD1 covers 8 bases. This CDR3 spans 15 amino acids. The J segment lost 7 bases and the V segment lost 2 bases, leaving 4 bases of the junction unmatched. Germline V gene lookup returns CDR1 MNHEY and CDR2 SMNVEV (reference sequence). The CDR3 nucleotides are TGTGCCAGCAGTTTACTAGGACAGGGAAATTCACCCCTCCACTTT. Translating gives CASSLLGQGNSPLHF.

This clonotype was observed at least ten times. This chain connects TRBV28 to TRBJ2-7, with TRBD2 matching over 12 bases. CDR1 is MDHEN and CDR2 is SYDVKM in the germline V gene. The CDR3 is 16 amino acids. J lost 2 bases, V lost 3 bases, and 5 bases had no gene match. CDR3 coding DNA: TGTGCCAGCAGTTTCGGACTAGCGGGGATCGCCTACGAGCAGTACTTC. This translates into CASSFGLAGIAYEQYF.

This CDR3 is CASSQGLLAGRGSYNEQFF. CDR3 nucleotide sequence: TGTGCCAGCAGCCAAGGGCTCCTAGCGGGGAGGGGGTCCTACAATGAGCAGTTCTTC. The rearrangement joins TRBV3-1 to TRBJ2-1; 9 bases map to TRBD2. This CDR3 comprises 19 residues. Germline CDR1 reads LGHDT; CDR2 reads YNNKEL (reference sequence). The trim removed 1 base at V and 1 base at J, leaving 11 bases unmatched.

There are many counts of this clonotype. The chain links TRBV20-1 to TRBJ2-1; the match to TRBD2 covers 12 bases. This CDR3 region has 14 residues. Germline CDR1 and CDR2: DFQATT and SNEGSKA (reference sequence). V shed 6 bases and J 7 bases; nucleotides not matched to a gene: 7. CDR3 loop: CSAGLAGSRNEQFF. Written as DNA, the CDR3 is TGCAGTGCCGGACTAGCGGGATCGCGGAATGAGCAGTTCTTC.

At least ten counts were recorded for this clonotype. This chain links TRBV5-6 with TRBJ1-1; no clear D. This CDR3 has 12 residues. V lost 5 bases and J 1 base, leaving 6 bases between the germline ends. Germline V lookup: CDR1 SGHDT, CDR2 YYEEEE. CDR3 sequence reads: CASSRGNTEAFF. The CDR3 bases are TGTGCCAGCAGTCGGGGGAACACTGAAGCTTTCTTT.

This clonotype was detected ten times or more. This chain joins TRBV2 and TRBJ2-1; D not resolved. CDR1 and CDR2 (germline): SNHLY, FYNNEI. The CDR3 spans 13 residues. Deletions cut 7 bases from V and 0 bases from J, with 7 bases between. The CDR3, as DNA: TGTGCCAGCAAACAGTTCTCCTACAATGAGCAGTTCTTC. This codes for CASKQFSYNEQFF.

Only a few counts were recorded for this clonotype. The V gene is TRBV7-2, the J gene TRBJ2-4, with D unresolved. This CDR3 is built from 15 residues. V shed 4 bases and J shed 0 bases, with 10 bases lying between them. Germline loops: CDR1 SGHTA, CDR2 FQGNSA. The DNA of the CDR3 is TGTGCCAGCAGCTCCCCGACGGTAGCCAAAAACATTCAGTACTTC. Translation gives CASSSPTVAKNIQYF.

This clonotype was counted at least ten times. This chain connects TRBV2 to TRBJ2-7; possible D gene TRBD2, 5 bases. Per germline, CDR1 SNHLY and CDR2 FYNNEI. The CDR3 consists of 12 residues. V lost 8 bases, J lost 3 bases, and 11 bases lay in between. This CDR3 reads CASYSGVYEQYF. Here the CDR3 DNA reads TGTGCCAGCTATTCCGGGGTCTACGAGCAGTACTTC.

Of note for this clonotype: A much more abundant neighbour one base away suggests this may be a read error. The chain uses TRBV2 and TRBJ1-4; 9 positions agree with TRBD1. The V gene end was trimmed by 6 bases and the J gene end by 10 bases; junction bases not matched to a gene: 9. The CDR3 is made up of 14 amino acids. Per the germline V gene, CDR1 is SNHLY and CDR2 is FYNNEI. In DNA form, the CDR3 reads TGTGCCAGCAGCTCGGACAGGGGAAACCGAAAACTGTTTTTT. It codes for CASSSDRGNRKLFF.

This clonotype appeared a few times. The gene calls are TRBV20-1 and TRBJ2-1; possible D gene TRBD2, 6 bases. Trimming removed 5 bases from V and 6 bases from J, with 17 bases in between. The CDR3 totals 14 residues. Germline V gives CDR1 DFQATT, CDR2 SNEGSKA (reference sequence). CDR3 sequence reads: CSASPREFGNEQFF. CDR3 nucleotide sequence: TGCAGTGCTTCGCCCCGGGAGTTCGGCAATGAGCAGTTCTTC.

This clonotype was seen at least ten times. V gene TRBV12-3 or TRBV12-4 combines with J gene TRBJ2-3, with 11 bases identical to TRBD2. This CDR3 has 17 amino acids. The trim removed 5 bases at V and 0 bases at J, leaving 7 bases unmatched. Written as DNA, the CDR3 is TGTGCCAGCAGTACCCGGACTAGCGGGCTTAGCACAGATACGCAGTATTTT. It specifies CASSTRTSGLSTDTQYF.